This is a list of T cell receptor beta chains from one sample in a study of shared clonotypes between healthy human individuals. Using immunoSEQ multiplex PCR, the repertoire was profiled, and TCRdb retains in-frame clones only, with some absent. This repertoire shows hundreds of thousands of clones, 60% to 75% found once; its top ten account for under 2%. The sequenced material came from memory CD4+ T cells sorted from blood. Receptor source: a woman younger than 45 in good health. CDR3s include the opening cysteine and the closing phenylalanine or tryptophan. D genes are given only for firm matches. A clone size is listed for some rows: how often the clone was seen (once, few, many), or a class if it is expanded.

d_gene: TRBD1
abundance: -
v_gene: TRBV6-6
j_gene: TRBJ2-7
CDR3aa: CASRTGDYEQYF
CDR3nt: TGTGCCAGCAGGACAGGGGACTACGAGCAGTACTTC

d_gene: -
abundance: -
v_gene: TRBV28
j_gene: TRBJ1-5
CDR3aa: CASKGRYSNQPQHF
CDR3nt: TGTGCCAGCAAAGGACGTTATAGCAATCAGCCCCAGCATTTT

d_gene: TRBD2
abundance: -
v_gene: TRBV10-3
j_gene: TRBJ2-1
CDR3aa: CAISESGSGTSGYNEQFF
CDR3nt: TGTGCCATCAGTGAGTCTGGGTCCGGGACTAGCGGTTACAATGAGCAGTTCTTC

d_gene: TRBD2
abundance: -
v_gene: TRBV28
j_gene: TRBJ2-2
CDR3aa: CASSQAGGSYTGELFF
CDR3nt: TGTGCCAGCAGCCAGGCGGGGGGGTCGTACACCGGGGAGCTGTTTTTT

d_gene: -
abundance: many
v_gene: TRBV25-1
j_gene: TRBJ2-1
CDR3aa: CASSELVGLGAGNEQFF
CDR3nt: TGTGCCAGCAGTGAATTAGTGGGTCTCGGGGCGGGTAATGAGCAGTTCTTC

d_gene: -
abundance: -
v_gene: TRBV20-1
j_gene: TRBJ2-7
CDR3aa: CSADATYEQYF
CDR3nt: TGCAGTGCTGACGCGACCTACGAGCAGTACTTC

d_gene: -
abundance: once
v_gene: TRBV19
j_gene: TRBJ2-6
CDR3aa: CASSIGLVAGANVLTF
CDR3nt: TGTGCCAGTAGTATAGGGCTAGTCGCTGGGGCCAACGTCCTGACTTTC

d_gene: TRBD1
abundance: -
v_gene: TRBV29-1
j_gene: TRBJ1-2
CDR3aa: CSVESGGGGYTF
CDR3nt: TGCAGCGTTGAATCAGGGGGCGGTGGCTACACCTTC

d_gene: TRBD1
abundance: -
v_gene: TRBV4-1
j_gene: TRBJ2-1
CDR3aa: CASSPGQGTSYNEQFF
CDR3nt: TGCGCCAGCAGCCCCGGACAGGGAACCTCCTACAATGAGCAGTTCTTC

d_gene: -
abundance: few
v_gene: TRBV5-1
j_gene: TRBJ2-3
CDR3aa: CASSLETHTDTQYF
CDR3nt: TGCGCCAGCAGCTTGGAGACCCACACAGATACGCAGTATTTT

d_gene: -
abundance: -
v_gene: TRBV5-1
j_gene: TRBJ2-1
CDR3aa: CASSRGDFGYNEQFF
CDR3nt: TGCGCCAGCAGCCGAGGGGATTTCGGGTACAATGAGCAGTTCTTC

d_gene: -
abundance: -
v_gene: TRBV12-5
j_gene: TRBJ2-3
CDR3aa: CASVPDSTDTQYF
CDR3nt: TGTGCTAGTGTGCCGGATAGCACAGATACGCAGTATTTT

d_gene: -
abundance: -
v_gene: TRBV28
j_gene: TRBJ2-5
CDR3aa: CASSPYRLETQYF
CDR3nt: TGTGCCAGCAGTCCCTACAGGTTAGAGACCCAGTACTTC

d_gene: -
abundance: -
v_gene: TRBV18
j_gene: TRBJ1-1
CDR3aa: CASSIRDQREAFF
CDR3nt: TGTGCCAGCTCAATCCGGGACCAGCGAGAAGCTTTCTTT

d_gene: TRBD2
abundance: -
v_gene: TRBV7-8
j_gene: TRBJ2-1
CDR3aa: CASSQTDYLRGDEQFF
CDR3nt: TGTGCCAGCAGCCAGACCGACTACCTCCGGGGGGATGAGCAGTTCTTC

d_gene: TRBD1
abundance: many
v_gene: TRBV29-1
j_gene: TRBJ1-1
CDR3aa: CSVDRGQGGTEAFF
CDR3nt: TGCAGCGTTGACCGCGGACAGGGGGGCACTGAAGCTTTCTTT

d_gene: TRBD1
abundance: few
v_gene: TRBV15
j_gene: TRBJ2-1
CDR3aa: CATSRGQGNYNEQFF
CDR3nt: TGTGCCACCAGCAGAGGACAGGGAAACTACAATGAGCAGTTCTTC

d_gene: -
abundance: -
v_gene: TRBV13
j_gene: TRBJ1-1
CDR3aa: CASSLGTGVRTEAFF
CDR3nt: TGTGCCAGCAGCTTAGGCACTGGGGTGAGGACTGAAGCTTTCTTT

d_gene: -
abundance: -
v_gene: TRBV10-3
j_gene: TRBJ1-2
CDR3aa: CAISPGPMDRYGYTF
CDR3nt: TGTGCCATCAGTCCGGGACCTATGGATAGGTATGGCTACACCTTC

d_gene: TRBD2
abundance: -
v_gene: TRBV28
j_gene: TRBJ2-7
CDR3aa: CASNFVAGAYEQYF
CDR3nt: TGTGCCAGCAATTTCGTTGCGGGGGCCTACGAGCAGTACTTC

d_gene: -
abundance: -
v_gene: TRBV28
j_gene: TRBJ2-6
CDR3aa: CASSFLSLSGANVLTF
CDR3nt: TGTGCCAGCAGTTTTCTCTCTCTCTCTGGGGCCAACGTCCTGACTTTC

d_gene: -
abundance: -
v_gene: TRBV5-1
j_gene: TRBJ2-1
CDR3aa: CASSFTSSSYNEQFF
CDR3nt: TGCGCCAGCAGCTTTACTAGCAGTTCCTACAATGAGCAGTTCTTC

d_gene: -
abundance: -
v_gene: TRBV30
j_gene: TRBJ1-2
CDR3aa: CAWRVLQGNGYTF
CDR3nt: TGTGCCTGGAGAGTACTCCAGGGAAACGGCTACACCTTC

d_gene: TRBD2
abundance: -
v_gene: TRBV7-3
j_gene: TRBJ2-1
CDR3aa: CASSPRGDEQFF
CDR3nt: TGTGCCAGCAGCCCACGGGGGGATGAGCAGTTCTTC

d_gene: -
abundance: -
v_gene: TRBV5-4
j_gene: TRBJ2-7
CDR3aa: CASSLARGAPYEQYF
CDR3nt: TGTGCCAGCAGCTTGGCCCGGGGGGCACCCTACGAGCAGTACTTC

d_gene: -
abundance: -
v_gene: TRBV5-1
j_gene: TRBJ1-1
CDR3aa: CASSNLAGREAEAFF
CDR3nt: TGCGCCAGCAGCAACCTCGCTGGCAGGGAGGCTGAAGCTTTCTTT

d_gene: -
abundance: -
v_gene: TRBV7-2
j_gene: TRBJ1-2
CDR3aa: CASSLGRNSDGYTF
CDR3nt: TGTGCCAGCAGCTTAGGCAGGAATTCGGATGGCTACACCTTC

d_gene: TRBD1
abundance: -
v_gene: TRBV5-5
j_gene: TRBJ2-6
CDR3aa: CASSLAQGVSGANVLTF
CDR3nt: TGTGCCAGCAGCTTGGCTCAGGGGGTGTCTGGGGCCAACGTCCTGACTTTC

d_gene: -
abundance: few
v_gene: TRBV27
j_gene: TRBJ1-1
CDR3aa: CASRVRWTGNTEAFF
CDR3nt: TGTGCCAGCAGAGTTAGGTGGACGGGGAACACTGAAGCTTTCTTT

d_gene: TRBD1
abundance: -
v_gene: TRBV28
j_gene: TRBJ2-7
CDR3aa: CASSWDREASYEQYF
CDR3nt: TGTGCCAGCAGTTGGGACAGGGAGGCCTCCTACGAGCAGTACTTC

d_gene: -
abundance: -
v_gene: TRBV5-1
j_gene: TRBJ2-1
CDR3aa: CASSLVFSSYNEQFF
CDR3nt: TGCGCCAGCAGCTTGGTCTTCAGCTCCTACAATGAGCAGTTCTTC

d_gene: -
abundance: once
v_gene: TRBV7-2
j_gene: TRBJ1-5
CDR3aa: CASSSIATSNQPQHF
CDR3nt: TGTGCCAGCAGCTCAATAGCCACGAGCAATCAGCCCCAGCATTTT

d_gene: TRBD2
abundance: -
v_gene: TRBV15
j_gene: TRBJ2-3
CDR3aa: CATSSGLAGTPSTDTQYF
CDR3nt: TGTGCCACCAGCAGCGGACTAGCGGGTACGCCTAGCACAGATACGCAGTATTTT

d_gene: -
abundance: few
v_gene: TRBV7-2
j_gene: TRBJ2-7
CDR3aa: CASSLAVHSYEQYF
CDR3nt: TGTGCCAGCAGCTTAGCGGTCCACTCCTACGAGCAGTACTTC

d_gene: TRBD2
abundance: -
v_gene: TRBV27
j_gene: TRBJ2-1
CDR3aa: CASSFLGGGEQFF
CDR3nt: TGTGCCAGCAGTTTCCTCGGGGGGGGTGAGCAGTTCTTC

d_gene: TRBD2
abundance: -
v_gene: TRBV18
j_gene: TRBJ2-1
CDR3aa: CASSLPSGRAKKYEQFF
CDR3nt: TGTGCCAGCTCACTACCTAGCGGGAGGGCCAAGAAGTATGAGCAGTTCTTC

d_gene: -
abundance: -
v_gene: TRBV29-1
j_gene: TRBJ2-1
CDR3aa: CSPGSRDEQFF
CDR3nt: TGCAGCCCCGGTAGTAGGGATGAGCAGTTCTTC

d_gene: -
abundance: -
v_gene: TRBV10-3
j_gene: TRBJ1-1
CDR3aa: CAISGTGFDEAFF
CDR3nt: TGTGCCATCAGTGGGACCGGATTCGATGAAGCTTTCTTT

d_gene: TRBD2
abundance: -
v_gene: TRBV7-3
j_gene: TRBJ2-4
CDR3aa: CASSKTSGRGAKNIQYF
CDR3nt: TGTGCCAGCAGCAAGACTAGCGGGAGAGGGGCCAAAAACATTCAGTACTTC

d_gene: TRBD1
abundance: few
v_gene: TRBV27
j_gene: TRBJ1-4
CDR3aa: CASSRGVTNEKLFF
CDR3nt: TGTGCCAGCAGCAGGGGGGTAACTAATGAAAAACTGTTTTTT

d_gene: -
abundance: -
v_gene: TRBV7-9
j_gene: TRBJ2-2
CDR3aa: CASTEDTGELFF
CDR3nt: TGTGCCAGCACAGAGGACACCGGGGAGCTGTTTTTT

d_gene: -
abundance: -
v_gene: TRBV21-1
j_gene: TRBJ1-2
CDR3aa: CASSKARRGARVYGYTF
CDR3nt: TGTGCCAGCAGCAAAGCGCGGAGGGGGGCGCGGGTCTATGGCTACACCTTC

d_gene: -
abundance: -
v_gene: TRBV6-5
j_gene: TRBJ2-3
CDR3aa: CASSYGSSTDTQYF
CDR3nt: TGTGCCAGCAGTTACGGGTCGAGCACAGATACGCAGTATTTT

d_gene: TRBD1
abundance: -
v_gene: TRBV10-3
j_gene: TRBJ1-1
CDR3aa: CAISERQGSMNTEAFF
CDR3nt: TGTGCCATCAGTGAGAGACAGGGAAGCATGAACACTGAAGCTTTCTTT

d_gene: -
abundance: -
v_gene: TRBV10-1
j_gene: TRBJ1-5
CDR3aa: CASSETSNQPQHF
CDR3nt: TGCGCCAGCAGTGAGACTAGCAATCAGCCCCAGCATTTT

d_gene: TRBD1
abundance: -
v_gene: TRBV6-5
j_gene: TRBJ2-7
CDR3aa: CASSRQGAGEQYF
CDR3nt: TGTGCCAGCAGTCGACAGGGGGCGGGTGAGCAGTACTTC

d_gene: -
abundance: many
v_gene: TRBV5-6
j_gene: TRBJ1-2
CDR3aa: CASSGDKGYYGYTF
CDR3nt: TGTGCCAGCAGCGGGGATAAGGGATACTATGGCTACACCTTC

d_gene: -
abundance: few
v_gene: TRBV11-1
j_gene: TRBJ2-1
CDR3aa: CASSFRGGEYNEQFF
CDR3nt: TGTGCCAGCAGCTTTCGTGGGGGCGAGTACAATGAGCAGTTCTTC

d_gene: TRBD2
abundance: -
v_gene: TRBV5-1
j_gene: TRBJ2-3
CDR3aa: CASSDSGRVDDTQYF
CDR3nt: TGCGCCAGCAGCGATAGCGGGAGGGTGGATGATACGCAGTATTTT

d_gene: TRBD2
abundance: -
v_gene: TRBV30
j_gene: TRBJ2-1
CDR3aa: CAWTTSGSYNEQFF
CDR3nt: TGTGCCTGGACCACTAGCGGTTCCTACAATGAGCAGTTCTTC

d_gene: -
abundance: many
v_gene: TRBV28
j_gene: TRBJ1-2
CDR3aa: CASSYQGNRGYTF
CDR3nt: TGTGCCAGCAGTTACCAGGGAAATCGTGGCTACACCTTC

d_gene: TRBD2
abundance: once
v_gene: TRBV5-1
j_gene: TRBJ2-1
CDR3aa: CASSLEWEGLYNEQFF
CDR3nt: TGCGCCAGCAGCTTGGAGTGGGAGGGCCTGTACAATGAGCAGTTCTTC

d_gene: -
abundance: -
v_gene: TRBV28
j_gene: TRBJ1-5
CDR3aa: CASSLKATGHQPQHF
CDR3nt: TGTGCCAGCAGTCTCAAGGCCACAGGGCATCAGCCCCAGCATTTT

d_gene: -
abundance: -
v_gene: TRBV7-9
j_gene: TRBJ1-2
CDR3aa: CASSLEKGFTF
CDR3nt: TGTGCCAGCAGCTTAGAGAAGGGGTTCACCTTC

d_gene: TRBD1
abundance: -
v_gene: TRBV5-1
j_gene: TRBJ2-1
CDR3aa: CASSAWTGTNEQFF
CDR3nt: TGCGCCAGCAGCGCTTGGACAGGGACCAATGAGCAGTTCTTC

d_gene: TRBD2
abundance: -
v_gene: TRBV6-6
j_gene: TRBJ2-2
CDR3aa: CASNFLAGNTGELFF
CDR3nt: TGTGCCAGCAATTTTCTAGCGGGCAACACCGGGGAGCTGTTTTTT

d_gene: TRBD2
abundance: -
v_gene: TRBV19
j_gene: TRBJ2-3
CDR3aa: CASSIPREGTDTQYF
CDR3nt: TGTGCCAGTAGTATCCCTCGGGAGGGCACAGATACGCAGTATTTT

d_gene: -
abundance: -
v_gene: TRBV11-2
j_gene: TRBJ2-1
CDR3aa: CASSLVVTSSYNEQFF
CDR3nt: TGTGCCAGCAGCTTAGTAGTTACGAGCTCCTACAATGAGCAGTTCTTC

d_gene: TRBD2
abundance: -
v_gene: TRBV5-1
j_gene: TRBJ2-3
CDR3aa: CASSLGVTSGLTDTQYF
CDR3nt: TGCGCCAGCAGCTTGGGTGTGACTAGCGGTCTCACAGATACGCAGTATTTT